This TCR beta chain was documented in a study of radiation and T cells in renal cell carcinoma. Study-level points and caveats: Top tumor clonotypes rose in blood 2 weeks post-radiation, then contracted.

Generated by immunoSEQ multiplex PCR, the TCRdb table keeps only in-frame clones and is missing some. The top ten clones hold 1.5% to 2% of a sample with around 120,000 clones, approximately 78% of them seen once. Notes on this clone: Its antigen is unidentified.

Time point defined: blood 2 weeks post-SBRT. Treatment meaning: 15 Gy SBRT to primary tumor, nephrectomy 4 weeks later. This renal cell carcinoma was of the clear cell type. Germline V gives CDR1 SGDLS, CDR2 YYNGEE. This CDR3 has 16 residues. Trimming took off 0 bases at V and 0 bases at J, with 10 bases between the two ends. The rearrangement joins TRBV9 to TRBJ1-3; D is possibly TRBD1 (5 bases). This specimen was blood, taken from a patient whose treatment included radiotherapy and nephrectomy. The clonotype originates from a woman aged 60-75 years with renal cell carcinoma. The CDR3 DNA is TGTGCCAGCAGCGTAGGACAGCTGAGCTCTGGAAACACCATATATTTT. Protein sequence: CASSVGQLSSGNTIYF. The whole variable domain, remainder taken from reference TRBV9 and TRBJ1-3, is DSGVTQTPKHLITATGQRVTLRCSPRSGDLSVYWYQQSLDQGLQFLIQYYNGEERAKGNILERFSAQQFPDLHSELNLSSLELGDSALYFCASSVGQLSSGNTIYFGEGSWLTVV.